Listed here is a single TCR beta chain. This clonotype was observed many times. The target of this receptor is not known. Base qualities are not at hand, and no much larger clone is one base apart. The library was generated by 5' RACE. The sample was run on an Illumina HiSeq 2000. Template switching added a universal primer binding site, and the final cDNA carried a unique molecular identifier that allowed TCR cDNA molecules to be counted accurately. Specific primers in the conserved constant-segment region were used to synthesize first-strand cDNA for the TCR alpha and beta chains. To control for contamination, every cDNA library was double barcoded, receiving both a SMART-Mk sample barcode and Illumina barcodes. Two successive PCR steps introduced TruSeq adapter sequences along with Illumina sample barcodes. The Illumina HiSeq platform was used with custom primers to sequence TCR alpha and beta cDNA libraries. The study's processing was this. MiGEC processed the raw reads to extract unique molecular identifiers, while MiXCR was used to determine the CDR3 positions. For each individual, recombination models were inferred using an EM algorithm with the repgenHMM and IGoR tools. Shared clonotypes were analyzed with the tcR package in R, and sharing was normalized by the product of cloneset sizes. Out-of-frame nonproductive sequences were analyzed to study raw recombination free of thymic and clonal selection effects. The public reads were quality trimmed at Q25 with fastp and then assembled into clones with MiXCR by TCRdb, keeping productive beta chains. When rows share a CDR3 protein, they turn into one entry using the most common DNA and genes. The authors' filters were not applied to this entry. Present in this sample are 420,000 or so distinct CDR3 sequences, about a fifth of which were seen just once. The ten largest clones take up approximately 12% of the sample.

The source of the sample is a study of identical twins (dated by TCRdb to 2016 to 2018). In the study overall: The study deep-sequenced TCR alpha and beta repertoires from monozygotic twins, unrelated adults of various ages and cord blood to test whether fetal clonotypes persist. Replicate twin experiments were performed at different times using different library preparation protocols to rule out contamination.

The paper as a whole reports these results and caveats: Compared with coincidental sharing between unrelated individuals, an excess of low generation-probability sequences was observed among out-of-frame TCR alpha sequences shared between twins. Fewer insertions were carried by abundant cord blood beta clonotypes, a similar but weaker trend appeared in young adult naive repertoires, and no such trend appeared in memory repertoires. Zero-insertion analyses could be partly confounded by invariant T cells such as MAIT and iNKT, although diverse VJ usage argued against such confounding for most clonotypes. Conclusions relied on cross-sectional statistical analysis, since the same donors could not be followed over many years. Excess twin sharing in beta out-of-frame sequences was weaker because fewer shared sequences lowered the signal-to-noise ratio. In monozygotic twins, out-of-frame TCR alpha sharing was systematically underestimated by recombination models, although the models agreed with sharing between unrelated individuals.

Every donor in the study was a healthy Caucasian. Three unrelated non-twin adults were additionally sequenced: a male aged 18 to 30, a male aged 50 to 60 and a female aged 50 to 60. Miltenyi CD45RO+ enrichment and human naive T-cell isolation kits were used to isolate memory (CD45RO+) and naive T cells from PBMC. This receptor was taken from a man in his forties or fifties in good health. The sample consisted of naive T cells sorted from blood. Sample cell subset or site, as interpreted from the label and publication: cells isolated with a human naive T-cell isolation kit.

The CDR3 region: CASSQDSGQETQYF. The DNA sequence is TGCGCCAGCAGCCAAGATTCAGGGCAAGAGACCCAGTACTTC. Recombination connected TRBV4-3 to TRBJ2-5; 5 matching bases give a weak D call of TRBD1. CDR1 and CDR2 were assigned from the germline V gene as LGHNA and YSLEER. The germline ends are 7 bases apart after V is trimmed by 0 bases and J by 2 bases. There are 14 amino acids in the CDR3, from cysteine to phenylalanine inclusive. The CDR3 DNA has 42 bases and is translated from base 1.